These T cell receptor beta chains were read from a single sample in a study of blood T cell repertoires in COVID-19. TCRdb's table, derived via immunoSEQ multiplex PCR, lists solely in-frame clones and lacks some. The sample records 200,000 to 250,000 clones, around 90% being singletons. Sequencing used peripheral blood. The source is a man between 60 and 75 years old with COVID-19, enrolled during active disease. Each CDR3 is given with its conserved first and last residue. D genes are given only for firm matches. Size tells how often a clone was seen (once, few, many) or the class of an expanded clone, and some rows leave it out.

CDR3aa	CDR3nt	j_gene	d_gene	abundance	v_gene
CASSLQGYYGYTF	TGTGCCAGCAGCTTACAGGGGTACTATGGCTACACCTTC	TRBJ1-2	TRBD1	-	TRBV12-3/TRBV12-4
CASSLIEVVYGYTF	TGTGCCAGCAGCTTAATTGAGGTTGTCTATGGCTACACCTTC	TRBJ1-2	-	once	TRBV7-9
CASSPNGLSSGNTIYF	TGTGCCAGCAGCCCCAACGGACTCTCCTCTGGAAACACCATATATTTT	TRBJ1-3	-	-	TRBV7-9
CASSQPQGAQAEAFF	TGCGCCAGCAGCCAGCCACAGGGGGCGCAGGCTGAAGCTTTCTTT	TRBJ1-1	TRBD1	-	TRBV4-1
CASSLVGRGGQREQYF	TGTGCCAGCAGCTTAGTGGGCAGGGGAGGGCAACGCGAGCAGTACTTC	TRBJ2-7	-	-	TRBV7-2
CASIRSAGFVYEQYF	TGTGCCAGCATCCGATCAGCGGGATTCGTCTACGAGCAGTACTTC	TRBJ2-7	TRBD2	-	TRBV27
CASSLAREQYF	TGTGCCAGCAGTTTAGCGCGGGAGCAGTACTTC	TRBJ2-7	-	few	TRBV12-3/TRBV12-4
CASSHKSVQAPFF	TGTGCCAGCAGCCATAAGTCCGTGCAGGCGCCGTTCTTC	TRBJ2-1	-	-	TRBV7-9
CASSSSGYRESSYNEQFF	TGTGCCAGCAGTTCCTCCGGATACAGGGAAAGCTCCTACAATGAGCAGTTCTTC	TRBJ2-1	-	-	TRBV28
CASQWGGGELFF	TGTGCCAGCCAGTGGGGCGGCGGGGAGCTGTTTTTT	TRBJ2-2	-	once	TRBV19
CASSPRGPGELFF	TGTGCCAGCAGTCCAAGGGGTCCCGGGGAGCTGTTTTTT	TRBJ2-2	-	-	TRBV3-1/TRBV3-2
CASSQLLGAGTEAFF	TGTGCCAGCAGCCAACTCCTAGGGGCAGGCACTGAAGCTTTCTTT	TRBJ1-1	-	-	TRBV14
CASTQIGVVSGYTF	TGTGCCAGCACCCAGATCGGGGTTGTCTCTGGCTACACCTTC	TRBJ1-2	-	-	TRBV2
CASSGYGTGELFF	TGTGCCAGCTCAGGGTACGGCACCGGGGAGCTGTTTTTT	TRBJ2-2	-	-	TRBV2
CASSHVTPGLAEETQYF	TGTGCCAGCAGCCACGTAACACCGGGACTAGCGGAAGAGACCCAGTACTTC	TRBJ2-5	TRBD2	-	TRBV4-2
CASSLQAQGSYEQYF	TGTGCCAGCAGCCTACAGGCCCAGGGTTCCTACGAGCAGTACTTC	TRBJ2-7	-	-	TRBV7-2
CASSPGQLLQETQYF	TGTGCCAGCAGCCCGGGACAGCTCTTACAAGAGACCCAGTACTTC	TRBJ2-5	TRBD1	-	TRBV28